These 13 T cell receptor beta chains share one sample of origin, sequenced in a study of metastatic and nonmetastatic thyroid tumors (dated by TCRdb to 2020 to 2021). No patient had received any treatment before thyroid surgery. Library creation used PCR. Data came from an Illumina HiSeq 4000. Using fastp trimming at Q25 and MiXCR clonotype assembly, TCRdb reanalyzed the public sequencing data and kept in-frame beta chains. In this sample the table shows some 25,000 clones, under 25% of which occur a single time. The ten largest clones represent about an eighth of the sample. Input material: blood. These receptors were taken from a male donor with papillary thyroid cancer or a benign thyroid nodule (not recorded which). Some clones in this sample may be carry-over from other donors' samples.

This clone was found many times. The chain employs TRBV12-3 or TRBV12-4 and TRBJ1-4; TRBD1 is a possible D gene (5 bases). V lost 7 bases, J lost 13 bases, and 19 bases lay in between. This CDR3 region has 13 residues. The chain's CDR3 is CASTRDGATRLFF. The CDR3 DNA reads as TGTGCCAGCACCAGGGACGGCGCCACCCGACTGTTTTTT.

V and J are TRBV20-1 and TRBJ2-1; 8 nucleotides align to TRBD2. Per the germline V gene, CDR1 is DFQATT and CDR2 is SNEGSKA (reference sequence). This CDR3 is 15 amino acids long. Unmatched junction bases numbered 14, after V lost 5 bases and J lost 8 bases. The CDR3 reads CSAPSGLGLIHEQFF. The DNA of the CDR3 is TGCAGTGCTCCCTCGGGACTAGGTTTAATCCATGAGCAGTTCTTC.

As concerns this clone: Sequence at one end of the junction differs from germline and may be a read error. The chain has TRBV4-2 and TRBJ2-1; a possible D gene is TRBD2 (6 bases). Germline V lookup: CDR1 LGHNA, CDR2 YNFKEQ. The CDR3 covers 16 residues. CDR3 coding DNA: TGTGCCAGCAGCCAAGATCCGGGGACGGGGAGGACTGAGCATTTCTTC. Its translation: CASSQDPGTGRTEHFF.

V usage is TRBV19 and J usage is TRBJ2-3; the D gene could be TRBD1 or TRBD2 (6 bases each). V gave up 6 bases and J gave up 0 bases, with 10 bases separating them. CDR3 length: 14 amino acids. Germline CDR1 and CDR2: LNHDA and SQIVND (reference sequence). CDR3 residues: CASRQGTSTDTQYF. Written as DNA, the CDR3 is TGTGCCAGTAGGCAGGGGACTAGCACAGATACGCAGTATTTT.

As concerns this clone: An end of the junction does not agree with germline; a read error may underlie this. V and J are TRBV6-2 or TRBV6-3 and TRBJ2-1, with no clear D. The germline CDR1 and CDR2 sequences are MNHEY and SVGEGT. The CDR3 runs 13 residues. The CDR3 is CASIYSTGARQFF. The CDR3 DNA is TGTGCCAGCATTTACTCGACCGGTGCAAGGCAGTTCTTC.

This clone was recorded once. J is TRBJ2-3 and V is TRBV9; 8 positions agree with TRBD2. CDR1 is SGDLS and CDR2 is YYNGEE in the germline V gene. The junction had 4 bases not matched to a gene; V was cut back by 3 bases and J by 4 bases. The CDR3 has 14 amino acids. CDR3 sequence: CASSDPGGADTQYF. DNA of the CDR3: TGTGCCAGCAGCGATCCGGGAGGGGCAGATACGCAGTATTTT.

The V and J genes are TRBV7-3 and TRBJ1-1; D remains unclear. Germline V gene sequence: CDR1 SGHTA, CDR2 FQGTGA. The CDR3 contains 13 residues. Trimming shortened V by 3 bases and J by 0 bases, and 5 bases separated the two germline ends. The CDR3 DNA reads TGTGCCAGCAGCTTCGAGTTGAACACTGAAGCTTTCTTT. Protein product: CASSFELNTEAFF.

This clone was counted many times. The chain combines TRBV11-3 with TRBJ2-6, with D possibly matching TRBD1 (6 bases). This CDR3 comprises 16 residues. Germline loops: CDR1 SGHNT, CDR2 YENEEA. The V end lost 5 bases, the J end lost 0 bases, and 11 bases lay between the germline ends. DNA of the CDR3: TGTGCCAGCAGCCCCAGGACAGACTCTGGGGCCAACGTCCTGACTTTC. This sequence encodes CASSPRTDSGANVLTF. Full variable domain (outside the CDR3, taken from reference TRBV11-3 and TRBJ2-6): EAGVVQSPRYKIIEKKQPVAFWCNPISGHNTLYWYLQNLGQGPELLIRYENEEAVDDSQLPKDRFSAERLKGVDSTLKIQPAELGDSAVYLCASSPRTDSGANVLTFGAGSRLTVL.

This clone was observed at least ten times. The chain combines TRBV5-4 with TRBJ1-4, with TRBD1 identical over 7 bases. Germline CDR1 is SGHNT and CDR2 is YYREEE (reference sequence). The length of the CDR3 is 15 residues. V was clipped by 4 bases and J by 5 bases; unmatched bases: 8. CDR3: CASSQRDSSNEKLFF. For the CDR3, the DNA is TGTGCCAGCAGCCAACGGGACAGCTCCAATGAAAAACTGTTTTTT.

This clone has at least ten counts. The J gene is TRBJ1-4, the V gene TRBV20-1; D is unclear. Trimming took off 0 bases at V and 5 bases at J, with 10 bases between the two ends. Germline CDR1 and CDR2: DFQATT and SNEGSKA (reference sequence). This CDR3 is built from 14 residues. DNA for the CDR3: TGCAGTGCTAGAGATCACGGATACAATGAAAAACTGTTTTTT. Its translation: CSARDHGYNEKLFF.

V usage is TRBV30 and J usage is TRBJ2-5, with D perhaps matching TRBD1 (5 bases). The CDR3 is 12 residues long. Trimming removed 4 bases at V and 3 bases at J, with 9 bases between. CDR1 and CDR2 (germline): GTSNPN, SVGIG (reference sequence). The CDR3 coding sequence is TGTGCCTGGACCACAGGAGAAGAGACCCAGTACTTC. The encoded protein is CAWTTGEETQYF.

In this sample, this clone turned up many times. CDR3 residues: CASSASLFNDTGELFF. The DNA of the CDR3 is TGTGCCAGCAGCGCCTCTTTGTTTAATGACACCGGGGAGCTGTTTTTT. The rearrangement links TRBV9 to TRBJ2-2; D unclear. CDR3 length: 16 amino acids. Trimming removed 3 bases at V and 3 bases at J, with 15 bases between. The germline gives CDR1 SGDLS, CDR2 YYNGEE.

In its sample, this clone ranks as medium-sized (0.01 to 0.1%). The chain carries TRBV4-1 and TRBJ2-7, with D perhaps TRBD2 (5 bases). Per germline, CDR1 MGHRA and CDR2 YSYEKL. The CDR3 has 14 residues. V was shortened by 1 base and J by 3 bases, with 10 bases between the two germline ends. The DNA for the CDR3 is TGCGCCAGCAGCCAAGGTGATGGGAGCTACGAGCAGTACTTC. Encoded protein: CASSQGDGSYEQYF.